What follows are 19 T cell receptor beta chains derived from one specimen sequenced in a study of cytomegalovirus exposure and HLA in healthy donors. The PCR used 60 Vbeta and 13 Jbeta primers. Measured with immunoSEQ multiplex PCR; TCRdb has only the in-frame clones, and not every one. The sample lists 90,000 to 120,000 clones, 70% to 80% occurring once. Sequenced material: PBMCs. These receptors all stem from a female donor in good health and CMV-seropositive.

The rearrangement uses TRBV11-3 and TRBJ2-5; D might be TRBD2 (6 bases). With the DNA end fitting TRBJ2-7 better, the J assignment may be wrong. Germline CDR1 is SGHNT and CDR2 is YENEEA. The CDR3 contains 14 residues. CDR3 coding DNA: TGTGCCAGCAGCTTATCTAGCGCTGGGTACGAGCAGTACTTC. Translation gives CASSLSSAGYEQYF.

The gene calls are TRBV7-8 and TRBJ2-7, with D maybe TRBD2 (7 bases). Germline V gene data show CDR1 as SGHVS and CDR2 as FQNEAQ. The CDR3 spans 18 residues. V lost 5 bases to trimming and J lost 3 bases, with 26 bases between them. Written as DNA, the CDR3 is TGTGCCAGCAGCCTTGATCCTAATTGGCGGGGGCCCTACTACGAGCAGTACTTC. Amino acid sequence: CASSLDPNWRGPYYEQYF.

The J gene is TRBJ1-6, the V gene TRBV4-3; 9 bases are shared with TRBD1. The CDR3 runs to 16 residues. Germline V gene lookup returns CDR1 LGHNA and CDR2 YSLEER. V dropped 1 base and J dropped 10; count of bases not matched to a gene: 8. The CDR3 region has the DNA TGCGCCAGCAGCCAAGCCTCGGGACAGGGTCTCTCACCCCTCCACTTT. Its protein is CASSQASGQGLSPLHF.

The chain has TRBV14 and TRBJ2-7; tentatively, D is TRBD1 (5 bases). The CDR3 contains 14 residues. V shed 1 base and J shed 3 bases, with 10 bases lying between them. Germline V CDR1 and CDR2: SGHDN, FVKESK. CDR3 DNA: TGTGCCAGCAGCCAAGGCAGGGCAAGCTACGAGCAGTACTTC. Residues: CASSQGRASYEQYF.

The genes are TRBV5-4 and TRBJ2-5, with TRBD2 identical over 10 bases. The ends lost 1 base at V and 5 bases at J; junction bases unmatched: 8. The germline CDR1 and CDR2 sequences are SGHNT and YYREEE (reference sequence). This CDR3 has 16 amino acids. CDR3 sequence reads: CASSLYSGGALETQYF. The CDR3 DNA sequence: TGTGCCAGCAGCTTGTACAGCGGGGGGGCCTTGGAGACCCAGTACTTC.

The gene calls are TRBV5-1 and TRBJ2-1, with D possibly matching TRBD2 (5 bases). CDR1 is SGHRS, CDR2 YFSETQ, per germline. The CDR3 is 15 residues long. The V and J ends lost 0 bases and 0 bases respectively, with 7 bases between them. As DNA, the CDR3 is TGCGCCAGCAGCTTGGACGGGGTCTCCTACAATGAGCAGTTCTTC. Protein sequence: CASSLDGVSYNEQFF.

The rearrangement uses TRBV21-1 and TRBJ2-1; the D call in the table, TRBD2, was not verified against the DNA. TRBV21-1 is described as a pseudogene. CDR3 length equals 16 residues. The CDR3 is CASSTRLADSYNEQFF. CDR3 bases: TGTGCCAGCAGCACTAGACTAGCGGACTCCTACAATGAGCAGTTCTTC.

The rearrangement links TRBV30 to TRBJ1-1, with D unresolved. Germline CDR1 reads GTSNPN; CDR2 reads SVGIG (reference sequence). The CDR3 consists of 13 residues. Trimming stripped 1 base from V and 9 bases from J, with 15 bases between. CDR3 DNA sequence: TGTGCCTGGAGTGATCATGCCCAGGTGAAAGCTTTCTTT. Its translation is CAWSDHAQVKAFF.

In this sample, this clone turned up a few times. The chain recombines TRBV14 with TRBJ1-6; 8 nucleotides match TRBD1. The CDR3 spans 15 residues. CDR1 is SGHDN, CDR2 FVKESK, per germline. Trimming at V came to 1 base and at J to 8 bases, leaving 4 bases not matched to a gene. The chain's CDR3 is CASSQAGTGHSPLHF. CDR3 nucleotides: TGTGCCAGCAGCCAAGCGGGGACAGGACATTCACCCCTCCACTTT.

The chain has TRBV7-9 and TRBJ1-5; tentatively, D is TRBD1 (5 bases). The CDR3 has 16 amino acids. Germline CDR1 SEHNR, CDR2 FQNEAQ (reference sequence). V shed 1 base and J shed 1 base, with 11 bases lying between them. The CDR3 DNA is TGTGCCAGCAGCTTAGGGTCAGGGTTGAGCAATCAGCCCCAGCATTTT. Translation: CASSLGSGLSNQPQHF.

This chain's CDR3 is CASSYWASRREFF. In DNA, the CDR3 is TGTGCCAGCAGCTACTGGGCCTCACGCAGGGAGTTCTTC. The chain carries TRBV5-4 and TRBJ2-1; tentative D call: TRBD1 (5 bases). Germline assignment: CDR1 SGHNT and CDR2 YYREEE (reference sequence). The CDR3 contains 13 residues. Trimming took 3 bases from V and 14 from J, leaving 18 bases between them.

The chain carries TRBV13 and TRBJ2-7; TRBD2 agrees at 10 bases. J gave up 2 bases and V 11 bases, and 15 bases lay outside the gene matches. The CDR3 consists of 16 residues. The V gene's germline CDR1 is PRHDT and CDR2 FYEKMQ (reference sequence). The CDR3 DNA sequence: TGTGCCTCGCAGCGGGGGGGAGGACCGTTTACCTACGAGCAGTACTTC. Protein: CASQRGGGPFTYEQYF.

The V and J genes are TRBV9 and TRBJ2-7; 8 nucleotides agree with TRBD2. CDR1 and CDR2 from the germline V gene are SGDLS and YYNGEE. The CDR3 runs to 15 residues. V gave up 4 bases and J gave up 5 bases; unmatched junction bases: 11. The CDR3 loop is CASSLTGRAGDEQYF. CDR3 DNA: TGTGCCAGCAGCTTAACCGGGAGGGCCGGCGACGAGCAGTACTTC.

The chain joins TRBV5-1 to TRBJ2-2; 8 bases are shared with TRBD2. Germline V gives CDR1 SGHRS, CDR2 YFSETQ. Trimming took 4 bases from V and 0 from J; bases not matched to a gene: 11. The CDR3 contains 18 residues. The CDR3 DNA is TGCGCCAGCAGCATTAGACTAGCGCCCACCGCGAACACCGGGGAGCTGTTTTTT. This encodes CASSIRLAPTANTGELFF.

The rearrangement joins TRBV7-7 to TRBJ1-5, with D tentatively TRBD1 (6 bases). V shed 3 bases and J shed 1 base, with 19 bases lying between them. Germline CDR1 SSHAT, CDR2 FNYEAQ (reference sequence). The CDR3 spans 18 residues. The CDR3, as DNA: TGTGCCAGCAGCTTGGGAACTAACAGGGTCCTAAGCAATCAGCCCCAGCATTTT. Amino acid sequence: CASSLGTNRVLSNQPQHF.

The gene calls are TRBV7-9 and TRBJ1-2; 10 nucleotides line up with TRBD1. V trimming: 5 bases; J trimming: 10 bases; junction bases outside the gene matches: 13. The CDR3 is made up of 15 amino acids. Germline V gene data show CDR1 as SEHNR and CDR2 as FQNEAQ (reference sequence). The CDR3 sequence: CASSPGGDRGSAYTF. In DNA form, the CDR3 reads TGTGCCAGCAGCCCTGGGGGGGACAGGGGCAGTGCCTACACCTTC.

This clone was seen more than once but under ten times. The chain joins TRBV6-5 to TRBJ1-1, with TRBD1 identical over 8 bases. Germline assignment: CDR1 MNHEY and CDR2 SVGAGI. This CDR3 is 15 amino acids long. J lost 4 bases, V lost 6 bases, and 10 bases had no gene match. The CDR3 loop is CASRPRDRSGTEAFF. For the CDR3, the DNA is TGTGCCAGCAGGCCCAGGGACAGGTCAGGCACTGAAGCTTTCTTT.

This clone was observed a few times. CDR3: CASSLLSAGDNQPQHF. CDR3 DNA sequence: TGTGCCAGCAGCTTGCTATCCGCAGGGGATAATCAGCCCCAGCATTTT. J is TRBJ1-5 and V is TRBV5-6, with D perhaps matching TRBD1 (6 bases). Germline CDR1 SGHDT, CDR2 YYEEEE. V shed 1 base and J shed 4 bases, with 15 bases lying between them. The CDR3 loop spans 16 amino acids.

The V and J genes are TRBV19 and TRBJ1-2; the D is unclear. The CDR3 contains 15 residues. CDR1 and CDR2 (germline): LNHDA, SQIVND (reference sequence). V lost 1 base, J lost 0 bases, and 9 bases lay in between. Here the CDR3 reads CASSIVAGSNYGYTF. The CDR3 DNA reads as TGTGCCAGTAGTATAGTAGCCGGGTCTAACTATGGCTACACCTTC. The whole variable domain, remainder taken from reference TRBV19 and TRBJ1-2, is DGGITQSPKYLFRKEGQNVTLSCEQNLNHDAMYWYRQDPGQGLRLIYYSQIVNDFQKGDIAEGYSVSREKKESFPLTVTSAQKNPTAFYLCASSIVAGSNYGYTFGSGTRLTVV.